The clone carrying this TCR beta chain is a singleton in its sample. The source of the sample is a study of blood T cell repertoires in COVID-19. About the study: Sites across the United States, Italy and Spain contributed samples from acute and convalescent COVID-19. PBMCs, B-cell-depleted T cells, or T cells were the source of the cDNA or gDNA that made up the material.

As processed by the authors: Reference gene primer amplification in the assay estimated nucleated cell counts. Here immunoSEQ multiplex PCR was the method, and the copy in TCRdb shows in-frame clones only, minus some. From that table come the V and J calls and clone size; the DNA was used to work out D and trimming. Found here are 180,000 or so clones, more than 80% of them singletons; the top ten hold under 9.5%. Unmatched junction bases numbered 3, after V lost 0 bases and J lost 5 bases. The CDR3 is 15 amino acids. Per the germline V gene, CDR1 is SGHRS and CDR2 is YFSETQ. The chain employs TRBV5-1 and TRBJ2-1, with 9 bases that match TRBD2. The specimen sequenced was peripheral blood. This TCR was sampled from a woman in her fifties or sixties with acute or convalescent COVID-19. CDR3 sequence: CASSLGAGGNNEQFF. The CDR3 DNA sequence: TGCGCCAGCAGCTTGGGAGCGGGAGGAAACAATGAGCAGTTCTTC.